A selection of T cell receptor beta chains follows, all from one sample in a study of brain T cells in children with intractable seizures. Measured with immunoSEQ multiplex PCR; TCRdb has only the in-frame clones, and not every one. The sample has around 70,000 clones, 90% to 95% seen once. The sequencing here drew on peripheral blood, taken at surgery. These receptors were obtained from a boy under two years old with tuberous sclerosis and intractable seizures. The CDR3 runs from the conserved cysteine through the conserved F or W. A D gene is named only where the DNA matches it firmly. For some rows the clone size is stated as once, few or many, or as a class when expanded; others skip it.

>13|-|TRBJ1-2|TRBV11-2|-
TGTGCCAGCACTTTTAAGGGTGGATATGGCTACACCTTC
CASTFKGGYGYTF
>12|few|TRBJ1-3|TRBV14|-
TGTGCCAGCAGCCAACAGGGAAACACCATATATTTT
CASSQQGNTIYF
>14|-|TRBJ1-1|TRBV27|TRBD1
TGTGCCAGCAGTCTCAGGGGGCGGGGGGCTGAAGCTTTCTTT
CASSLRGRGAEAFF
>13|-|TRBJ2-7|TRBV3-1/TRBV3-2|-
TGTGCCAGCAGCCAAGATTACGCTTACGAGCAGTACTTC
CASSQDYAYEQYF
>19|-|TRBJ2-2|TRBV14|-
TGTGCCAGCAGCTGGGCCGATGAGGGGCGACGATTCAACACCGGGGAGCTGTTTTTT
CASSWADEGRRFNTGELFF
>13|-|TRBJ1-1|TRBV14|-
TGTGCCAGCAGTGAGGGGTTGAACACTGAAGCTTTCTTT
CASSEGLNTEAFF
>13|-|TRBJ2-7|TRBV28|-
TGTGCCAGCAGTTTACATAGCTCCTACGAGCAGTACTTC
CASSLHSSYEQYF
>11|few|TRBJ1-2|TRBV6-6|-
TGTGCCAGCAGGGATTTGGATGGCTACACCTTC
CASRDLDGYTF
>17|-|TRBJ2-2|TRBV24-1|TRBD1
TGTGCCACCAGTGAAACAGGGGCAGTTTCGAACACCGGGGAGCTGTTTTTT
CATSETGAVSNTGELFF
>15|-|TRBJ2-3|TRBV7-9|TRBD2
TGTGCCAGCAGCCCTCTAGCGGGATACACAGATACGCAGTATTTT
CASSPLAGYTDTQYF
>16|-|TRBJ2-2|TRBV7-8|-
TGTGCCAGCAGCTTAAGAGGGCTAGGGAACACCGGGGAGCTGTTTTTT
CASSLRGLGNTGELFF
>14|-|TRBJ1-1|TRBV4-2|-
TGTGCCAGCAGCCAAGTCACGACTAACACTGAAGCTTTCTTT
CASSQVTTNTEAFF
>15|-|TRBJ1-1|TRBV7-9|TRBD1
TGTGCCAGCAGCTTAGAGGACAGGGTGAACACTGAAGCTTTCTTT
CASSLEDRVNTEAFF
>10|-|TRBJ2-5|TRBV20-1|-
TGCAGTGCTTCTAAGGAGACCCAGTACTTC
CSASKETQYF